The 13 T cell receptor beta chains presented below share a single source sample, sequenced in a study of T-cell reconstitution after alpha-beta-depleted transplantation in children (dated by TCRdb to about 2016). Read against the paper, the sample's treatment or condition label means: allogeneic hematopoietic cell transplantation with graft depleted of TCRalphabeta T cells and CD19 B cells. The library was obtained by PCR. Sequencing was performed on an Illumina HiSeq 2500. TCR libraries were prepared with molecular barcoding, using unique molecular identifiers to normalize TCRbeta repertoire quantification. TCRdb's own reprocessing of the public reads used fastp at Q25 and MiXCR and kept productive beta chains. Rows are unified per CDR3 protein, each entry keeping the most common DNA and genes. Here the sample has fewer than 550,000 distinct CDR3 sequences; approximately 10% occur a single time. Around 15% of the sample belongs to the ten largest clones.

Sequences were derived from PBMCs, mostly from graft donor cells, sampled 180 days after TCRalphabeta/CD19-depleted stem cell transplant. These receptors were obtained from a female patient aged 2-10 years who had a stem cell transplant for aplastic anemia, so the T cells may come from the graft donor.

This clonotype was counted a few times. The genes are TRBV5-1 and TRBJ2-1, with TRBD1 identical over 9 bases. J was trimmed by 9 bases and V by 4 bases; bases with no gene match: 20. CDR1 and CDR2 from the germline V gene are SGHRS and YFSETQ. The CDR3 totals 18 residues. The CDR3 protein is CASSPPLFAGTGWAEQFF. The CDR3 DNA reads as TGCGCCAGCAGCCCACCCCTGTTTGCCGGGACAGGGTGGGCTGAGCAGTTCTTC.

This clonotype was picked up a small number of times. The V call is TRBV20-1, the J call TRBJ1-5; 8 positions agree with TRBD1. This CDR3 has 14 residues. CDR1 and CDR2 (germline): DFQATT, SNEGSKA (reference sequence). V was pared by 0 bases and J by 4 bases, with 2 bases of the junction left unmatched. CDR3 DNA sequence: TGCAGTGCTAGAGATAGACAGGGGAATCAGCCCCAGCATTTT. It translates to CSARDRQGNQPQHF.

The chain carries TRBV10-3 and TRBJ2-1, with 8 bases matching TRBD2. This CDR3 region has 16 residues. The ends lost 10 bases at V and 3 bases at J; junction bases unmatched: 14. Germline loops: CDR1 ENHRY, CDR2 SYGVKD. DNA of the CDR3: TGTGCCACCCGATATCACCCAACTAGCGGCTACAATGAGCAGTTCTTC. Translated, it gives CATRYHPTSGYNEQFF.

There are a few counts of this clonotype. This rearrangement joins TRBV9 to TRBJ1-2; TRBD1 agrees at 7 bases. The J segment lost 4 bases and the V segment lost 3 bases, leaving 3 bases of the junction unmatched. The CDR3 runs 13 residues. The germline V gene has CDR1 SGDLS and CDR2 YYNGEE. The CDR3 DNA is TGTGCCAGCAGCGAAACAGGGGTCTATGGCTACACCTTC. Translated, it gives CASSETGVYGYTF.

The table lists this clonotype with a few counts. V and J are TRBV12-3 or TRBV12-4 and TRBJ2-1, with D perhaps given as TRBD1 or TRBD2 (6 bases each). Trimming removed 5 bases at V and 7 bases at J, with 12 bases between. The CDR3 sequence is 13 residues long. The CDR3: CASSNTGRNEQFF. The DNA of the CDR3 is TGTGCCAGCAGTAACACAGGGAGGAATGAGCAGTTCTTC.

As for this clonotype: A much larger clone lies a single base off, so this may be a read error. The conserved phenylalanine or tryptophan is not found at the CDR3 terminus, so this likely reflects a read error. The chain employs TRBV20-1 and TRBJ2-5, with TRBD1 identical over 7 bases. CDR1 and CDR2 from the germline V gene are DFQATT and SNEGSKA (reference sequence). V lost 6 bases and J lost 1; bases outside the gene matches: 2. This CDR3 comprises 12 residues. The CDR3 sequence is CSARTGQETQYI. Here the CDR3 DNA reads TGCAGTGCACGGACAGGCCAAGAGACCCAGTACATC.

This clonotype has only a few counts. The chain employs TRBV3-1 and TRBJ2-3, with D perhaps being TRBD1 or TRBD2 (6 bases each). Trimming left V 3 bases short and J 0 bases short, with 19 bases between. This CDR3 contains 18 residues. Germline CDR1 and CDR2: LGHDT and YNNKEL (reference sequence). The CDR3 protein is CASSQGHGGPLSTDTQYF. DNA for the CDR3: TGTGCCAGCAGCCAGGGGCATGGGGGGCCCCTTAGCACAGATACGCAGTATTTT.

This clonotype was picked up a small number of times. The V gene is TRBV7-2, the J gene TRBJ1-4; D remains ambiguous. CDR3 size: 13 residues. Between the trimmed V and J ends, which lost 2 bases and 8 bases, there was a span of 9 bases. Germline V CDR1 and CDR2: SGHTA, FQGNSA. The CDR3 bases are TGTGCCAGCAGCTTACTTCCCCAGGAAAAACTGTTTTTT. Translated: CASSLLPQEKLFF.

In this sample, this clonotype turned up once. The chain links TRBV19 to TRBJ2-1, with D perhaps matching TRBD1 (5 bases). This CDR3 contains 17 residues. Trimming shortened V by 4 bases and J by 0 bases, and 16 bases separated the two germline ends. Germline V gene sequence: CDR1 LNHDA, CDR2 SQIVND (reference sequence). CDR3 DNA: TGTGCCAGTAGTAAAAACCGCAGGGAAAGCTCCTACAATGAGCAGTTCTTC. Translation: CASSKNRRESSYNEQFF.

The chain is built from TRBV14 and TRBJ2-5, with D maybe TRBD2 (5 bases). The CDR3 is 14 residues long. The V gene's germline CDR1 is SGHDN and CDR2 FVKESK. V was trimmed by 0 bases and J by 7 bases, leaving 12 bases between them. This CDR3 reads CASSQDQQRRTQYF. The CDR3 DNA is TGTGCCAGCAGCCAAGATCAACAGCGGCGGACCCAGTACTTC. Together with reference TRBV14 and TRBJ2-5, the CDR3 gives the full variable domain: EAGVTQFPSHSVIEKGQTVTLRCDPISGHDNLYWYRRVMGKEIKFLLHFVKESKQDESGMPNNRFLAERTGGTYSTLKVQPAELEDSGVYFCASSQDQQRRTQYFGPGTRLLVL.

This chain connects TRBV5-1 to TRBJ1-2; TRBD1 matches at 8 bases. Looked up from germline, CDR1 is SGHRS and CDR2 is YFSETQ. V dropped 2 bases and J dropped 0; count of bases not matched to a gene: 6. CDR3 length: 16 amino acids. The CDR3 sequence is CASSFGQGTANYGYTF. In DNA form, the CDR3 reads TGCGCCAGCAGCTTCGGACAGGGCACAGCTAACTATGGCTACACCTTC.

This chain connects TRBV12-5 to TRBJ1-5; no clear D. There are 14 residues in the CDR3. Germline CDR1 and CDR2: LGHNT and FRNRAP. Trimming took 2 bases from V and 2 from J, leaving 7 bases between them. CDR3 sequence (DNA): TGTGCTAGTGGTTTGAAGGATGGCAATCAGCCCCAGCATTTT. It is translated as CASGLKDGNQPQHF.

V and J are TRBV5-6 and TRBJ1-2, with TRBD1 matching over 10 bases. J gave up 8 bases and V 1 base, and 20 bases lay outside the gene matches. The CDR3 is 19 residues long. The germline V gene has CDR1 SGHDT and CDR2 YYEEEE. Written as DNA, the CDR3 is TGTGCCAGCAGCTTGTATCTACCGGGACAGGGGCTGGGAGGTGGCGGCTACACCTTC. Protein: CASSLYLPGQGLGGGGYTF.